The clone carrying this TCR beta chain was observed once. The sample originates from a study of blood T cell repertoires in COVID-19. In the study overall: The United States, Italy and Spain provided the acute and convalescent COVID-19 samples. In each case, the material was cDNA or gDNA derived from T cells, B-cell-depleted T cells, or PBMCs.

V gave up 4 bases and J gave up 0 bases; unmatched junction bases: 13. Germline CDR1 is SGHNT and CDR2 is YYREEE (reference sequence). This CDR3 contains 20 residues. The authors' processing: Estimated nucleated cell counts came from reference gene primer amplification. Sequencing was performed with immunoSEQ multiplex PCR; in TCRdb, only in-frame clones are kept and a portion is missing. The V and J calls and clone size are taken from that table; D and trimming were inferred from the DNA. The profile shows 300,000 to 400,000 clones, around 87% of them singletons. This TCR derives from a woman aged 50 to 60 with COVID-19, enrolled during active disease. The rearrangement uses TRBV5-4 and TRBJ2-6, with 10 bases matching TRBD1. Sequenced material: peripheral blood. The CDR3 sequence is CASSPPGTGALSSGANVLTF. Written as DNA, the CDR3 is TGTGCCAGCAGCCCACCCGGGACAGGGGCCCTTAGCTCTGGGGCCAACGTCCTGACTTTC.